What follows describes a single T cell receptor (beta chain). What it binds is unknown. Germline CDR1 reads MNHNS; CDR2 reads SASEGT. The CDR3 is 18 residues long. Trimming pared 4 bases from V and 6 bases from J, leaving 28 bases between. Genomic DNA template from tumor biopsies or peripheral blood, about 600 ng to 6,500 ng input. The record originates from a study of T cells in tumors after PD-1 blockade. Study context: No patient had prior checkpoint blockade, systemic immunosuppression, or radiotherapy within 4 weeks. On average, peripheral blood gave about 120,000 TCR templates and 30,000 to 40,000 unique clonotypes.

Profiling relied on immunoSEQ multiplex PCR, and the TCRdb table lists in-frame clones only, not all of them. The repertoire holds tens of thousands of clones, 79% seen once, with roughly 17% in the top ten. Study outcomes and limitations: Peripheral recruitment is suggested, as some novel exhausted tumor clones were in pre-treatment blood.

Here the sequenced sample was PBMCs, taken before anti-PD-1 treatment. The rearrangement uses TRBV6-1 and TRBJ2-7, with D possibly called TRBD1 or TRBD2 (5 bases each). This clonotype was sampled from a human donor with basal cell carcinoma. CDR3 loop: CASSVEPGTEYSPLEQYF. DNA of the CDR3: TGTGCCAGCAGTGTCGAACCCGGGACCGAGTACTCCCCACTCGAGCAGTACTTC.